Sequencing of this T cell receptor beta chain was carried out in a study of monozygotic twins with inflammatory bowel disease. Study results and caveats: The authors could not tell different T cell subtypes apart. Patient-specific immunosuppressive treatments may have made repertoires more variable.

TCRdb processed the 5' RACE reads again and assigns one entry to each CDR3 protein, with no DNA. The specimen's table records about 160,000 distinct CDR3 sequences. Turning to this clonotype: Its antigen remains unidentified.

This CDR3 is 14 amino acids long. Looked up from germline, CDR1 is MDHEN and CDR2 is SYDVKM. The genes are TRBV28 and TRBJ2-5. The sequence came from a human donor with ulcerative colitis or Crohn's disease, or a healthy co-twin of an affected twin (not recorded which). The specimen was blood. The CDR3 loop is CASSSLAYQETQYF.